This T cell receptor beta chain is drawn from a study of long-term antiretroviral therapy in people with HIV. General study findings and limits: ART was followed by higher diversity that remained below transplant donor controls. Dominant in the repertoire at all time points were clones expanded before ART. In HIV, the repertoires covered a tighter span of CDR3 lengths than in controls.

Researchers ran immunoSEQ v3.0 at survey level. The repertoire was sequenced with immunoSEQ multiplex PCR; TCRdb's copy has only in-frame clones and lacks some. The data hold approximately 10,000 clones, with around 80% observed a single time. This CDR3 comprises 15 residues. Looked up from germline, CDR1 is LNHNV and CDR2 is YYDKDF (reference sequence). Trimming shortened V by 2 bases and J by 2 bases, and 11 bases separated the two germline ends. In its sample, this clone was seen once. Its antigen is unknown. Every HIV-positive participant received treatment in the United States. This receptor was taken from a man aged 45 to 65 with HIV. The sample in question was unsorted PBMCs, obtained 7.2 years after starting antiretroviral therapy. The chain couples TRBV15 to TRBJ2-3; D uncertain. The CDR3 DNA follows: TGTGCCACCAGCAGACCCCAGGACGCCACAGATACGCAGTATTTT. It specifies CATSRPQDATDTQYF.